These T cell receptor beta chains were read from a single sample in a study of blood T cell repertoires in COVID-19. TCRdb's table, derived via immunoSEQ multiplex PCR, lists solely in-frame clones and lacks some. Seen here are approximately 170,000 clones, 84% observed once, and the top ten hold around a fifth. The sample comprised peripheral blood. Receptors originate from a woman of 80 years or more with acute or convalescent COVID-19. CDR3s include the opening cysteine and the closing phenylalanine or tryptophan. The D gene is left open where the match is weak. For some rows the clone size is stated as once, few or many, or as a class when expanded; others skip it.

CDR3aa: CAIRGDSQGNYGYTF
CDR3nt: TGTGCCATCAGGGGAGACTCACAGGGGAACTATGGCTACACCTTC
d_gene: TRBD1
abundance: .
j_gene: TRBJ1-2
v_gene: TRBV10-3

CDR3aa: CASSPGEGSPLVF
CDR3nt: TGTGCCAGCAGCCCAGGGGAGGGCAGCCCCTTGGTCTTC
d_gene: .
abundance: once
j_gene: TRBJ1-2
v_gene: TRBV11-3

CDR3aa: CASSVARRTGELFF
CDR3nt: TGTGCCAGTAGTGTCGCCAGGCGCACCGGGGAGCTGTTTTTT
d_gene: .
abundance: .
j_gene: TRBJ2-2
v_gene: TRBV19

CDR3aa: CASSPLAGGILRGEQFF
CDR3nt: TGTGCCAGCAGTCCGTTAGCGGGAGGAATTCTACGGGGGGAGCAGTTCTTC
d_gene: TRBD2
abundance: .
j_gene: TRBJ2-1
v_gene: TRBV27

CDR3aa: CASTLSDRVYGYTF
CDR3nt: TGTGCCAGTACCCTTTCTGACAGGGTATATGGCTACACCTTC
d_gene: TRBD1
abundance: .
j_gene: TRBJ1-2
v_gene: TRBV19

CDR3aa: CASSLVFSYNSPLHF
CDR3nt: TGTGCCAGCAGCTTAGTCTTCTCCTATAATTCACCCCTCCACTTT
d_gene: .
abundance: once
j_gene: TRBJ1-6
v_gene: TRBV7-2

CDR3aa: CASSYSGTGGRGYTF
CDR3nt: TGTGCCAGCAGTTACTCGGGTACGGGGGGCCGGGGCTACACCTTC
d_gene: .
abundance: .
j_gene: TRBJ1-2
v_gene: TRBV6-5

CDR3aa: CATGGDYNEQFF
CDR3nt: TGTGCCACCGGCGGGGATTACAATGAGCAGTTCTTC
d_gene: .
abundance: .
j_gene: TRBJ2-1
v_gene: TRBV24-1

CDR3aa: CASSLDRGRRGYTF
CDR3nt: TGTGCCAGCAGCTTGGACAGGGGGCGAAGAGGCTACACCTTC
d_gene: TRBD1
abundance: .
j_gene: TRBJ1-2
v_gene: TRBV6-5

CDR3aa: CASSINRGNTEAFF
CDR3nt: TGTGCCAGTAGTATAAACAGGGGGAACACTGAAGCTTTCTTT
d_gene: TRBD1
abundance: .
j_gene: TRBJ1-1
v_gene: TRBV19

CDR3aa: CASSYGLRLAGRETQYF
CDR3nt: TGTGCCAGCAGTTACGGGTTGAGGCTAGCGGGGAGAGAGACCCAGTACTTC
d_gene: TRBD2
abundance: once
j_gene: TRBJ2-5
v_gene: TRBV6-2/TRBV6-3

CDR3aa: CASSRLQGNTEAFF
CDR3nt: TGTGCCAGCAGCCGCTTACAGGGGAACACTGAAGCTTTCTTT
d_gene: .
abundance: few
j_gene: TRBJ1-1
v_gene: TRBV3-1/TRBV3-2

CDR3aa: CASSFGSSYEQYF
CDR3nt: TGTGCCAGCAGCTTTGGCAGCTCCTACGAGCAGTACTTC
d_gene: .
abundance: .
j_gene: TRBJ2-7
v_gene: TRBV7-9

CDR3aa: CASSPLGLAGGLPPYEQYF
CDR3nt: TGTGCCAGCTCACCACTAGGACTAGCGGGAGGCCTACCCCCCTACGAGCAGTACTTC
d_gene: TRBD2
abundance: .
j_gene: TRBJ2-7
v_gene: TRBV18

CDR3aa: CAWTKDRAGRSYNEQFF
CDR3nt: TGTGCCTGGACCAAAGACCGAGCGGGCCGCTCCTACAATGAGCAGTTCTTC
d_gene: .
abundance: once
j_gene: TRBJ2-1
v_gene: TRBV30

CDR3aa: CAWSRDRPYGYTF
CDR3nt: TGTGCCTGGAGCCGTGACAGGCCCTATGGCTACACCTTC
d_gene: .
abundance: .
j_gene: TRBJ1-2
v_gene: TRBV30

CDR3aa: CASSLDRFGGYTF
CDR3nt: TGTGCCAGCAGTCTCGACAGGTTCGGGGGCTACACCTTC
d_gene: .
abundance: .
j_gene: TRBJ1-2
v_gene: TRBV7-2

CDR3aa: CASSPYVAKDTQYF
CDR3nt: TGTGCCAGCAGCCCCTATGTAGCGAAAGATACGCAGTATTTT
d_gene: .
abundance: .
j_gene: TRBJ2-3
v_gene: TRBV3-1/TRBV3-2

CDR3aa: CASSGTQLRPGETQYF
CDR3nt: TGTGCCAGCAGCGGAACTCAGCTCCGCCCAGGGGAGACCCAGTACTTC
d_gene: .
abundance: .
j_gene: TRBJ2-5
v_gene: TRBV9

CDR3aa: CSVLRETQYF
CDR3nt: TGCAGCGTTTTGCGGGAGACCCAGTACTTC
d_gene: .
abundance: .
j_gene: TRBJ2-5
v_gene: TRBV29-1

CDR3aa: CASSLPGGVAGNTIYF
CDR3nt: TGTGCCAGCAGCCTCCCTGGGGGCGTAGCTGGAAACACCATATATTTT
d_gene: .
abundance: .
j_gene: TRBJ1-3
v_gene: TRBV7-9

CDR3aa: CASSVQGALDTGELFF
CDR3nt: TGTGCCAGCAGCGTACAGGGGGCGCTGGACACCGGGGAGCTGTTTTTT
d_gene: TRBD1
abundance: .
j_gene: TRBJ2-2
v_gene: TRBV5-6

CDR3aa: CASSPSRGNYGYTF
CDR3nt: TGTGCCAGCAGCCCCTCGCGGGGGAACTATGGCTACACCTTC
d_gene: .
abundance: .
j_gene: TRBJ1-2
v_gene: TRBV7-3

CDR3aa: CASSGGGSEAFF
CDR3nt: TGTGCCAGCAGTGGGGGGGGTTCAGAAGCTTTCTTT
d_gene: .
abundance: .
j_gene: TRBJ1-1
v_gene: TRBV27

CDR3aa: CASSESTVTGDFTGELFF
CDR3nt: TGCGCCAGCAGTGAGTCAACGGTTACAGGGGATTTCACCGGGGAGCTGTTTTTT
d_gene: TRBD1
abundance: .
j_gene: TRBJ2-2
v_gene: TRBV10-1

CDR3aa: CASRDNSYEQYF
CDR3nt: TGCGCCAGCCGGGACAACTCCTACGAGCAGTACTTC
d_gene: .
abundance: .
j_gene: TRBJ2-7
v_gene: TRBV5-1

CDR3aa: CASSMTGDNQPQHF
CDR3nt: TGTGCCAGTAGTATGACAGGGGATAATCAGCCCCAGCATTTT
d_gene: TRBD1
abundance: .
j_gene: TRBJ1-5
v_gene: TRBV19

CDR3aa: CASSLEGGSAFF
CDR3nt: TGTGCCAGCAGCTTAGAGGGGGGGTCAGCTTTCTTT
d_gene: .
abundance: .
j_gene: TRBJ1-1
v_gene: TRBV7-9